The sequence of this TCR beta chain was determined in a study of T cell repertoires in ileal Crohn's disease. Whole-study context: Every patient was operated on for stricturing (approximately 60%) or penetrating (approximately 40%) complications. Overall study results and limits: Endoscopic recurrence occurred in every patient whose clonality exceeded 26.8%. Clonal expansions were more frequent in active smokers than non-smokers at surgery.

Concerning this clone itself: The antigen is undetermined.

Germline trimming cut 8 bases from V and 4 bases from J; bases unmatched to any gene: 4. Germline loops: CDR1 SGHNT, CDR2 YYREEE (reference sequence). There are 13 residues in the CDR3. Per sample, roughly 470 nanograms of biopsy DNA were TCRB immunosequenced. Sequencing used immunoSEQ multiplex PCR; TCRdb keeps in-frame clones, though not all of them. This repertoire shows approximately 4,000 clones, roughly 76% found once; its top ten account for about 20%. The receptor was derived from an adult with Crohn's disease. Sequencing was performed on ileal tissue. This chain connects TRBV5-4 to TRBJ1-2; 11 nucleotides match TRBD1. DNA for the CDR3: TGTGCCAGTCGGGACAGGGGGACCTATGGCTACACCTTC. Its protein is CASRDRGTYGYTF.